This is a list of T cell receptor beta chains from one sample in a study of beta chain features in type 1 diabetes. TCRdb's table, derived via immunoSEQ multiplex PCR, lists solely in-frame clones and lacks some. The sample has about 16,000 clones, approximately 55% seen once. Sequenced sample: stem cell memory CD4+ T cells from blood. The source of these receptors is a woman aged 18-29 years in good health. The CDR3 runs from the conserved cysteine through the conserved F or W. D genes are given only for firm matches. The size entry is marked missing in some rows and otherwise reads once, few, many or a size class.

v_gene	abundance	d_gene	j_gene	CDR3nt	CDR3aa
TRBV28	few	NA	TRBJ2-1	TGTGCCAGCGTTCAGGGAGGGGGCTACAATGAGCAGTTCTTC	CASVQGGGYNEQFF
TRBV6-5	NA	NA	TRBJ2-2	TGTGCCAGCAGTTACTCGTTTGGCAGCACCGGGGAGCTGTTTTTT	CASSYSFGSTGELFF
TRBV5-1	NA	TRBD2	TRBJ2-1	TGCGCCAGCAGCGGTGGACTAGCGGGGCAACACAATGAGCAGTTCTTC	CASSGGLAGQHNEQFF
TRBV5-1	NA	TRBD2	TRBJ2-1	TGCGCCAGCAGCACGGGAGGCACGGCCTTAGGCAATGAGCAGTTCTTC	CASSTGGTALGNEQFF
TRBV5-4	NA	NA	TRBJ2-1	TGTGCCAGCAGCTTCGGAGGAGGGAGATTTCCTGAGCAGTTCTTC	CASSFGGGRFPEQFF
TRBV2	few	NA	TRBJ2-7	TGTGCCAGCAGTATGGGCGTGCAGTACTTC	CASSMGVQYF
TRBV19	NA	TRBD1	TRBJ2-5	TGTGCCAGTAGTGTACAGGGGGCAGAGACCCAGTACTTC	CASSVQGAETQYF
TRBV7-8	few	TRBD1	TRBJ2-3	TGTGCCAGCAGCAGAACCGGGACAGGGGGCGCAGATACGCAGTATTTT	CASSRTGTGGADTQYF
TRBV30	few	NA	TRBJ1-6	TGTGCCTGGAGTGTACTCGCTTCTAATTCACCCCTCCACTTT	CAWSVLASNSPLHF
TRBV7-9	few	TRBD2	TRBJ2-7	TGTGCCAGCAGCTTCCGACATCAAGCGGGGGGGATCTACGAGCAGTACTTC	CASSFRHQAGGIYEQYF
TRBV28	NA	NA	TRBJ1-5	TGTGCCAGCAACTCAGGCAGGGCACCCAATCAGCCCCAGCATTTT	CASNSGRAPNQPQHF
TRBV19	NA	TRBD1	TRBJ1-5	TGTGCCAGTAGTATAGAGAGGCGGGACAGGGACAATCAGCCCCAGCATTTT	CASSIERRDRDNQPQHF
TRBV19	NA	TRBD1	TRBJ2-7	TGTGCCAGTAGTATAGCCGGACAGGGGGAGTACGAGCAGTACTTC	CASSIAGQGEYEQYF
TRBV10-3	NA	TRBD2	TRBJ2-1	TGTGCCATCAGTGAGTCCCGGACTAGCGGCAATGAGCAGTTCTTC	CAISESRTSGNEQFF
TRBV18	NA	TRBD1	TRBJ1-4	TGTGCCAGCTCTCCCCGACAGGGGAGGGAGGAAAAACTGTTTTTT	CASSPRQGREEKLFF
TRBV7-3	NA	NA	TRBJ2-3	TGTGCCAGCAGCTATCGCGGGGGCACAGATACGCAGTATTTT	CASSYRGGTDTQYF
TRBV7-2	NA	TRBD1	TRBJ1-1	TGTGCCAGCAGCTTAAGAGCACGGACAGGGGAAGCTTTCTTT	CASSLRARTGEAFF
TRBV12-5	NA	TRBD1	TRBJ2-3	TGTGCTAGTGGTTTGGGGCGACAGGGGGTTTTTCGGGGGGCAAGCACAGATACGCAGTATTTT	CASGLGRQGVFRGASTDTQYF
TRBV5-4	NA	NA	TRBJ2-2	TGTGCCAGCAGCCCTATTCAGGGAACCGGGGAGCTGTTTTTT	CASSPIQGTGELFF